This T cell receptor beta chain appears in the sequencing data of a study of blood T cell repertoires in COVID-19. Study overall: The United States, Italy and Spain supplied acute and convalescent COVID-19 samples.

V was shortened by 1 base and J by 4 bases, with 14 bases between the two germline ends. There are 15 residues in the CDR3. Germline V gene data show CDR1 as LGHDT and CDR2 as YNNKEL (reference sequence). Libraries were prepared by immunoSEQ multiplex PCR; TCRdb keeps only in-frame clonotypes and omits some of them. The sample has 150,000 to 200,000 clones; 70% to 80% are singletons. This clone was seen a handful of times. This receptor was taken from a woman between 50 and 59 years old with active or convalescent COVID-19. The chain recombines TRBV3-1 (or the pseudogene TRBV3-2) with TRBJ2-7; a weak D match, TRBD2 (5 bases). The sequenced material came from peripheral blood. CDR3 nucleotide sequence: TGTGCCAGCAGCCAAGGTTATGAGCGGAGATACGAGCAGTACTTC. Protein sequence: CASSQGYERRYEQYF.